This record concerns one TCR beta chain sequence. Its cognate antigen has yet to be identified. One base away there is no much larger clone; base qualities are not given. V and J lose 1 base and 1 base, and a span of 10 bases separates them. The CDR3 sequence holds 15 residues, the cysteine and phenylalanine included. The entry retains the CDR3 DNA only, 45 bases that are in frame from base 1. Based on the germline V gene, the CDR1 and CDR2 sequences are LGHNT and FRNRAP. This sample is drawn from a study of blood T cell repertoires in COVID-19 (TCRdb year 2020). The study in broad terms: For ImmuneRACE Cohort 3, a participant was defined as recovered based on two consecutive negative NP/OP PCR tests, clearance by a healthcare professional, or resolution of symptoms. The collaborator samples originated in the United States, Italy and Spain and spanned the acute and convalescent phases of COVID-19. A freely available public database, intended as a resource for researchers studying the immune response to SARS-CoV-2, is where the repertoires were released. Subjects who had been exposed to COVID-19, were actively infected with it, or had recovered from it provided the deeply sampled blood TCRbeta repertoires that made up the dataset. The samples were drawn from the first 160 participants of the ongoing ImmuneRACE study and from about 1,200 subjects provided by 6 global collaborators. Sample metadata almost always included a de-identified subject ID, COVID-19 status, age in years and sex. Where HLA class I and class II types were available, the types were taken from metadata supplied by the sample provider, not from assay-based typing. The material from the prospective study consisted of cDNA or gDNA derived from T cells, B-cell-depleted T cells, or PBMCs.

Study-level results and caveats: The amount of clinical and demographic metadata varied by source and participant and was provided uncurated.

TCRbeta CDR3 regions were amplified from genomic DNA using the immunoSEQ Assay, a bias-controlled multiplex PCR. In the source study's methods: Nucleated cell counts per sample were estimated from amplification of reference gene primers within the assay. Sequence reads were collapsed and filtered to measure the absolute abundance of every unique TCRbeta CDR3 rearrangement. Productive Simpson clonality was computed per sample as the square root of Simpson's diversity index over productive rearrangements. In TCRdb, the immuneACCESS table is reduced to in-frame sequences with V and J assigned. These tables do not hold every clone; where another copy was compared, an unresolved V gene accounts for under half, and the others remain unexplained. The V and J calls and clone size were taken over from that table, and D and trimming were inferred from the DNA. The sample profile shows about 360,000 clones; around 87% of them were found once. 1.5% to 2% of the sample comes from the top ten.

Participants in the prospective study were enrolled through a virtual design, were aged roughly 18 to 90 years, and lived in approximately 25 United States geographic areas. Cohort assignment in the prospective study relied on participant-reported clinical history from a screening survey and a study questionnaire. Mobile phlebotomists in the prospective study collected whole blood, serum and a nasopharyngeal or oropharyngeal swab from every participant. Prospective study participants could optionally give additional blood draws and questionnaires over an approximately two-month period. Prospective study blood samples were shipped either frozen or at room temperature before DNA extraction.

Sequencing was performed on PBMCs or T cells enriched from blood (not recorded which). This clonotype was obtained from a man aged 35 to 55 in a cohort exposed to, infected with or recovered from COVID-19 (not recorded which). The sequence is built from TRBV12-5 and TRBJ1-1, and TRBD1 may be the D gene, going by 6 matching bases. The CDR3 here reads CASGLDPGANTEAFF. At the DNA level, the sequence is TGTGCTAGTGGTTTGGACCCAGGGGCGAACACTGAAGCTTTCTTT.